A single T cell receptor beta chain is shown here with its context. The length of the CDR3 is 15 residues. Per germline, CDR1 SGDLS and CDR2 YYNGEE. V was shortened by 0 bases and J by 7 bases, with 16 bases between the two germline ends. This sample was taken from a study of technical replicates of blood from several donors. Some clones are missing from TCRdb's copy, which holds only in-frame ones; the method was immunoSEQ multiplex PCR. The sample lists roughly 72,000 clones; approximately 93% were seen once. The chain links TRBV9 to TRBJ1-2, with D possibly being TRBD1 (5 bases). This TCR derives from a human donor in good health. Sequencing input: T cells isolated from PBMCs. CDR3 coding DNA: TGTGCCAGCAGCGTAGGTACAGGAACCTCCTTTGGCTACACCTTC. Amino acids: CASSVGTGTSFGYTF.